The 27 T cell receptor beta chains reported below all come from one sample, sequenced in a study of blood T cell repertoires in COVID-19 (dated by TCRdb to 2018 to 2021). The library was made by the immunoSEQ multiplex PCR assay. TCRdb limited this immuneACCESS table to in-frame rearrangements with V and J called. A share of clones is missing; checked studies link under half to unresolved V genes, and the rest is unexplained. The sample table records 75,000 to 95,000 clones; less than 85% of these occur just once. The ten largest clones represent just under 4% of the sample. The sequenced material came from peripheral blood. These receptors were taken from a man between 65 and 85 years old with COVID-19, enrolled during active disease.

The DNA of the CDR3 is TGCGCCAGCAGCTTGGCTTCTGGGGGCCCAGATACGCAGTATTTT. It encodes CASSLASGGPDTQYF. The chain recombines TRBV5-1 with TRBJ2-3, with D perhaps TRBD1 (6 bases). In germline, CDR1 is SGHRS, CDR2 YFSETQ. The CDR3 runs 15 residues. Trimming took off 0 bases at V and 4 bases at J, with 12 bases between the two ends.

The chain joins TRBV7-2 to TRBJ2-7; 9 nucleotides match TRBD2. V lost 3 bases and J lost 0; bases outside the gene matches: 3. Per the germline V gene, CDR1 is SGHTA and CDR2 is FQGNSA. CDR3 size: 15 residues. Written as DNA, the CDR3 is TGTGCCAGCAGCTTGGGTAGCGGGAGCTCCTACGAGCAGTACTTC. Translation gives CASSLGSGSSYEQYF.

This clone has just one count. This sequence joins TRBV29-1 and TRBJ2-1, with TRBD1 matching over 9 bases. Losses at the gene ends were 7 bases for V and 9 bases for J; bases not matched to a gene: 13. The CDR3 runs to 14 residues. Germline CDR1 is SQVTM and CDR2 is ANQGSEA. CDR3 loop: CSAERQGVIAEQFF. The CDR3, as DNA: TGCAGCGCAGAACGACAGGGGGTAATAGCTGAGCAGTTCTTC.

This chain joins TRBV6-5 and TRBJ2-5; 8 bases map to TRBD1. V was pared by 6 bases and J by 2 bases, with 5 bases of the junction left unmatched. The length of the CDR3 is 14 residues. The germline gives CDR1 MNHEY, CDR2 SVGAGI. Here the CDR3 reads CASRPNRGQETQYF. The CDR3 nucleotides are TGTGCCAGCAGACCGAACAGGGGGCAAGAGACCCAGTACTTC.

V and J are TRBV28 and TRBJ1-5; the D gene is possibly TRBD1 (6 bases). The CDR3 covers 14 residues. The germline CDR1 and CDR2 sequences are MDHEN and SYDVKM. V lost 8 bases, J lost 2 bases, and 13 bases lay in between. CDR3 sequence reads: CASALAGGNQPQHF. The CDR3 DNA reads TGTGCCAGCGCTTTGGCAGGGGGCAATCAGCCCCAGCATTTT.

This chain links TRBV10-3 with TRBJ2-2, with TRBD2 matching over 8 bases. The CDR3 sequence is 16 residues long. Germline CDR1 and CDR2: ENHRY and SYGVKD. Trimming at V came to 2 bases and at J to 4 bases, leaving 6 bases not matched to a gene. Here the CDR3 DNA reads TGTGCCATCAGTGAGGTGAGCGGGAGCGCCACCGGGGAGCTGTTTTTT. It specifies CAISEVSGSATGELFF.

This chain links TRBV19 with TRBJ2-1; 9 nucleotides line up with TRBD1. The CDR3 contains 16 residues. The germline V gene has CDR1 LNHDA and CDR2 SQIVND (reference sequence). V trimming: 5 bases; J trimming: 1 base; junction bases outside the gene matches: 6. The DNA of the CDR3 is TGTGCCAGTAGTCGGGACAGGGAGCTGTCCTACAATGAGCAGTTCTTC. Translated: CASSRDRELSYNEQFF.

The genes are TRBV28 and TRBJ2-7, with a weak D call TRBD1 (7 bases). CDR1 is MDHEN and CDR2 is SYDVKM in the germline V gene. Trimming stripped 2 bases from V and 2 bases from J, with 13 bases between. The CDR3 covers 15 residues. CDR3 region: CASSLGAGGPYEQYF. The CDR3 DNA reads as TGTGCCAGCAGTTTAGGTGCAGGGGGGCCCTACGAGCAGTACTTC.

The V and J genes are TRBV20-1 and TRBJ2-1; no clear D gene. The germline CDR1 and CDR2 sequences are DFQATT and SNEGSKA (reference sequence). The V end lost 6 bases, the J end lost 6 bases, and 6 bases lay between the germline ends. The CDR3 sequence is 10 residues long. CDR3 sequence: CSATGNEQFF. In DNA form, the CDR3 reads TGCAGTGCCACCGGCAATGAGCAGTTCTTC.

The genes are TRBV7-2 and TRBJ2-1, with D tentatively TRBD1 (5 bases). The germline CDR1 and CDR2 sequences are SGHTA and FQGNSA. V was shortened by 2 bases and J by 9 bases, with 17 bases between the two germline ends. The CDR3 extends over 15 amino acids. The CDR3 reads CASSLSQTGYSEQFF. DNA for the CDR3: TGTGCCAGCAGCTTATCACAAACAGGTTATTCTGAGCAGTTCTTC.

The chain has TRBV6-5 and TRBJ1-1; TRBD1 aligns across 7 bases. Germline lookup yields CDR1 MNHEY and CDR2 SVGAGI. The trim removed 10 bases at V and 5 bases at J, leaving 13 bases unmatched. The CDR3 is 14 amino acids. The CDR3 region has the DNA TGTGCCACCAAAGACAGCTCCAGGGGGACTGAAGCTTTCTTT. This gives the protein CATKDSSRGTEAFF.

V is TRBV28 and J is TRBJ1-1, with 9 nucleotides matching TRBD1. The CDR3 consists of 16 residues. The V and J ends lost 1 base and 6 bases, in that order; junction bases with no gene match: 9. CDR1 MDHEN and CDR2 SYDVKM come from the germline V gene. The CDR3 nucleotides read TGTGCCAGCAGTTTATTCCCGGGACAGGGCAGGGCTGAAGCTTTCTTT. This translates into CASSLFPGQGRAEAFF.

CDR3 protein: CASSQDRAGVYGYTF. The CDR3 region has the DNA TGTGCCAGCAGCCAAGATCGGGCAGGGGTCTATGGCTACACCTTC. The chain combines TRBV3-1 (or the pseudogene TRBV3-2) with TRBJ1-2; D is possibly TRBD1 (6 bases). With 0 bases removed from V and 4 bases from J, the gap between germline ends came to 12 bases. This CDR3 is 15 amino acids long. The V gene's germline CDR1 is LGHDT and CDR2 YNNKEL (reference sequence).

V usage is TRBV5-4 and J usage is TRBJ2-7; 8 bases are shared with TRBD2. The CDR3 loop spans 17 amino acids. J was trimmed by 0 bases and V by 4 bases; bases with no gene match: 12. The V gene's germline CDR1 is SGHNT and CDR2 YYREEE (reference sequence). Here the CDR3 DNA reads TGTGCCAGCAGCCCCCTTTTAATAGCGGGGCGCTCCTACGAGCAGTACTTC. This translates into CASSPLLIAGRSYEQYF.

The chain employs TRBV10-3 and TRBJ1-2; TRBD1 matches at 8 bases. The CDR3 runs to 14 residues. Germline V gives CDR1 ENHRY, CDR2 SYGVKD. The V segment lost 6 bases and the J segment 7 bases; nucleotides outside the gene matches: 10. The CDR3 is CAIREDRVPLGYTF. The CDR3 coding sequence is TGTGCCATCAGAGAGGACAGGGTGCCGCTTGGCTACACCTTC.

The CDR3 reads CASSFAGSNEKLFF. The CDR3 DNA follows: TGTGCCAGCAGTTTCGCAGGCTCCAATGAAAAACTGTTTTTT. V is TRBV28 and J is TRBJ1-4, with D uncertain. The ends were cut back, 3 bases at V and 5 bases at J, with 10 bases in the middle. The CDR3 has 14 amino acids. Germline V gene lookup returns CDR1 MDHEN and CDR2 SYDVKM. Filled out from reference TRBV28 and TRBJ1-4, the complete variable domain reads DVKVTQSSRYLVKRTGEKVFLECVQDMDHENMFWYRQDPGLGLRLIYFSYDVKMKEKGDIPEGYSVSREKKERFSLILESASTNQTSMYLCASSFAGSNEKLFFGSGTQLSVL.

This chain joins TRBV7-2 and TRBJ1-4, with D uncertain. The V end was cut by 5 bases, the J end by 8 bases, with 9 bases between. Germline lookup yields CDR1 SGHTA and CDR2 FQGNSA. This CDR3 contains 12 residues. CDR3 sequence: CASSLREEKLFF. The CDR3 nucleotides read TGTGCCAGCAGCCTCCGGGAGGAAAAACTGTTTTTT.

The rearrangement joins TRBV7-9 to TRBJ2-7; D possibly corresponds to TRBD1 (5 bases). Deletions cut 4 bases from V and 5 bases from J, with 18 bases between. Per germline, CDR1 SEHNR and CDR2 FQNEAQ (reference sequence). The CDR3 contains 15 residues. CDR3 sequence: CASSSSVGQFHEQYF. CDR3 coding DNA: TGTGCCAGCAGCTCCTCCGTGGGGCAGTTCCACGAGCAGTACTTC.

The chain is built from TRBV30 and TRBJ2-5, with 7 bases fitting TRBD2. CDR1 GTSNPN and CDR2 SVGIG come from the germline V gene (reference sequence). The V and J ends lost 0 bases and 2 bases, in that order; junction bases with no gene match: 12. The CDR3 extends over 17 amino acids. CDR3 sequence (DNA): TGTGCCTGGAGTGTACTTAGCGGGCTAAGCCCTCAAGAGACCCAGTACTTC. Translation gives CAWSVLSGLSPQETQYF.

The V gene is TRBV2, the J gene TRBJ2-3; no definite D call. V lost 8 bases and J lost 3, with 15 bases in between. Germline lookup yields CDR1 SNHLY and CDR2 FYNNEI. This CDR3 comprises 14 residues. The CDR3 region is CASHVSRRTDTQYF. DNA of the CDR3: TGTGCCAGCCACGTATCGCGTAGAACAGATACGCAGTATTTT.

J is TRBJ2-5 and V is TRBV19; no clear D. This CDR3 region has 14 residues. Trimming stripped 3 bases from V and 1 base from J, with 9 bases between. CDR1 is LNHDA, CDR2 SQIVND, per germline (reference sequence). The CDR3 sequence: CASSIQFPQETQYF. CDR3 bases: TGTGCCAGTAGTATCCAGTTCCCCCAAGAGACCCAGTACTTC.

The sample holds a few counts of this clone. The chain couples TRBV5-1 to TRBJ1-1; D call uncertain. Germline V gene data show CDR1 as SGHRS and CDR2 as YFSETQ. The CDR3 extends over 16 amino acids. Trimming took 7 bases from V and 0 from J, leaving 19 bases between them. The CDR3: CASCRGAGGMNTEAFF. DNA for the CDR3: TGCGCCAGCTGCCGAGGAGCAGGCGGGATGAACACTGAAGCTTTCTTT.

The chain couples TRBV12-3 or TRBV12-4 to TRBJ1-4, with D uncertain. The CDR3 extends over 13 amino acids. V dropped 5 bases and J dropped 5 bases, with 9 bases sitting between them. The CDR3 DNA is TGTGCCAGCAGTCCAAGCGTAAATGAAAAACTGTTTTTT. This encodes CASSPSVNEKLFF.

The V and J genes are TRBV5-4 and TRBJ1-5, with D possibly being TRBD1 (5 bases). Trimming took off 3 bases at V and 6 bases at J, with 16 bases between the two ends. This CDR3 spans 15 amino acids. Germline CDR1 and CDR2: SGHNT and YYREEE (reference sequence). CDR3 coding DNA: TGTGCCAGCAGCTCCGGCGGGGGGTCGAGTCAGCCCCAGCATTTT. Its protein product is CASSSGGGSSQPQHF.

There are a few counts of this clone. V gene TRBV27 combines with J gene TRBJ1-5; 7 positions match TRBD1. CDR1 is MNHEY, CDR2 SMNVEV, per germline (reference sequence). The CDR3 sequence is 18 residues long. Trimming cost V 5 bases and J 3 bases; bases outside gene matches: 16. The CDR3 here is CASSPQVVGQAHNQPQHF. CDR3 DNA: TGTGCCAGCAGTCCCCAGGTGGTTGGACAGGCACACAATCAGCCCCAGCATTTT.

The chain's CDR3 is CASSLGTESAYEQYF. The CDR3 DNA reads TGTGCCAGCAGCTTAGGGACAGAGTCCGCCTACGAGCAGTACTTC. The chain is built from TRBV7-6 and TRBJ2-7; perhaps TRBD1 as D (6 bases). In germline, CDR1 is SGHVS, CDR2 FNYEAQ. CDR3 size: 15 residues. V was trimmed by 1 base and J by 2 bases, leaving 12 bases between them.

J is TRBJ2-2 and V is TRBV4-3; the match to TRBD2 covers 14 bases. Germline trimming cut 4 bases from V and 5 bases from J; bases unmatched to any gene: 6. This CDR3 is 17 amino acids long. Germline V CDR1 and CDR2: LGHNA, YSLEER. The CDR3 nucleotides read TGCGCCAGCAGCCGAGGACTAGCGGGAGGTTTAACCGGGGAGCTGTTTTTT. This translates into CASSRGLAGGLTGELFF.